This T cell receptor beta chain was sequenced during a study of blood T cell repertoires in COVID-19. About the research overall: COVID-19 samples collected from the United States, Italy and Spain covered acute and convalescent phases. PBMCs, B-cell-depleted T cells, or T cells were the source of the cDNA or gDNA that made up the material.

Details on this clone: One end of the junction varies from germline; a read error may be responsible.

Authors' data handling: Amplification from reference gene primers served as the basis for estimated nucleated cell counts. The protocol was immunoSEQ multiplex PCR, while the TCRdb copy is restricted to in-frame clones and leaves out a portion. D and trimming were read from the DNA, whereas the V and J calls and clone size are those reported in that table. Among 100,000 to 120,000 clones listed, around 76% were seen once. CDR3 length: 16 amino acids. The germline V gene has CDR1 SGHRS and CDR2 YFSETQ. The origin of this receptor is a woman in her seventies with acute or convalescent COVID-19. V is TRBV5-1 and J is TRBJ2-7, with 8 nucleotides matching TRBD2. Sequenced input: peripheral blood. The CDR3 DNA is TGCCCCAGCTTCCGCCGTGGGGGGGGCCGGGGGGGGCAGCAGTACTTC. Translation gives CPSFRRGGGRGGQQYF.